The 10 T cell receptor beta chains below all came from one sample that was sequenced in a study of blood T cell repertoires in COVID-19. Assay used: immunoSEQ multiplex PCR; TCRdb lists only in-frame clones, some missing. The table lists roughly 200,000 clones, 80% of them singletons. Specimen: peripheral blood. Receptor source: a woman in her sixties or seventies with acute or convalescent COVID-19.

V and J are TRBV5-6 and TRBJ2-7; 9 bases agree with TRBD1. The CDR3 consists of 16 residues. V dropped 0 bases and J dropped 2; count of bases not matched to a gene: 6. The germline gives CDR1 SGHDT, CDR2 YYEEEE. This CDR3 reads CASSLDRGRFAYEQYF. CDR3 DNA: TGTGCCAGCAGCTTGGACAGGGGGCGCTTCGCCTACGAGCAGTACTTC.

This chain uses TRBV5-1 with TRBJ2-3, with 7 nucleotides matching TRBD2. This CDR3 comprises 16 residues. CDR1 and CDR2 (germline): SGHRS, YFSETQ. J gave up 3 bases and V 3 bases, and 10 bases lay outside the gene matches. The CDR3: CASSSWGTGGTDTQYF. CDR3 sequence (DNA): TGCGCCAGCAGCTCGTGGGGCACGGGAGGAACAGATACGCAGTATTTT.

This sequence joins TRBV12-5 and TRBJ1-2; D is undetermined. The CDR3 has 13 residues. The germline V and J ends were trimmed by 2 bases and 8 bases, with 12 bases remaining between them. The germline V gene has CDR1 LGHNT and CDR2 FRNRAP. CDR3: CASGLKPSGGYTF. The DNA of the CDR3 is TGTGCTAGTGGTTTGAAACCCTCGGGGGGCTACACCTTC. The whole variable domain, remainder taken from reference TRBV12-5 and TRBJ1-2, is DARVTQTPRHKVTEMGQEVTMRCQPILGHNTVFWYRQTMMQGLELLAYFRNRAPLDDSGMPKDRFSAEMPDATLATLKIQPSEPRDSAVYFCASGLKPSGGYTFGSGTRLTVV.

This chain joins TRBV5-1 and TRBJ1-1; a possible D gene is TRBD1 (6 bases). Trimming pared 4 bases from V and 1 base from J, leaving 14 bases between. The CDR3 spans 15 residues. The germline gives CDR1 SGHRS, CDR2 YFSETQ. This CDR3 reads CASSRDGGQNTEAFF. Here the CDR3 DNA reads TGCGCCAGCAGCCGCGATGGGGGCCAGAACACTGAAGCTTTCTTT.

The chain carries TRBV29-1 and TRBJ2-3; D is undetermined. CDR3 length: 12 amino acids. Trimming left V 3 bases short and J 0 bases short, with 4 bases between. Germline V gives CDR1 SQVTM, CDR2 ANQGSEA. In DNA form, the CDR3 reads TGCAGCGTTGAGAGTAGCACAGATACGCAGTATTTT. Amino acids: CSVESSTDTQYF.

The chain carries TRBV28 and TRBJ1-4; D ambiguous. This CDR3 comprises 13 residues. CDR1 MDHEN and CDR2 SYDVKM come from the germline V gene. The V end lost 8 bases, the J end lost 3 bases, and 10 bases lay between the germline ends. The CDR3 sequence: CASLRTPNEKLFF. The CDR3 coding sequence is TGTGCCAGCCTCAGGACTCCTAATGAAAAACTGTTTTTT.

The chain recombines TRBV19 with TRBJ1-2; 11 bases map to TRBD1. Losses at the gene ends were 5 bases for V and 3 bases for J; bases not matched to a gene: 8. Germline V gives CDR1 LNHDA, CDR2 SQIVND (reference sequence). The CDR3 is 16 residues long. CDR3 sequence reads: CASSPRTGGSHYGYTF. The DNA for the CDR3 is TGTGCCAGTAGTCCCCGGACAGGGGGCTCACACTATGGCTACACCTTC.

The chain uses TRBV18 and TRBJ1-1; the D gene is possibly TRBD1 (6 bases). The CDR3 is made up of 13 amino acids. V lost 5 bases, J lost 6 bases, and 13 bases lay in between. Germline V gene sequence: CDR1 KGHSH, CDR2 LQKENI. The DNA for the CDR3 is TGTGCCAGCTCATTAGGACAGTCCTCTGAAGCTTTCTTT. Its protein is CASSLGQSSEAFF.

Note on this clone: The sample carries other DNA sequences with the same CDR3. V and J are TRBV5-1 and TRBJ2-3; D may be TRBD2 (6 bases). The CDR3 covers 14 residues. Germline V CDR1 and CDR2: SGHRS, YFSETQ. V lost 3 bases to trimming and J lost 0 bases, with 8 bases between them. The CDR3 reads CASSSGDSTDTQYF. As DNA, the CDR3 is TGCGCCAGCAGCTCGGGGGATAGCACAGATACGCAGTATTTT. Looking up the rest from reference TRBV5-1 and TRBJ2-3 gives the full variable domain: KAGVTQTPRYLIKTRGQQVTLSCSPISGHRSVSWYQQTPGQGLQFLFEYFSETQRNKGNFPGRFSGRQFSNSRSEMNVSTLELGDSALYLCASSSGDSTDTQYFGPGTRLTVL.

This clone occurred a few times. The chain links TRBV5-1 to TRBJ1-6, with 7 bases aligning to TRBD1. The germline gives CDR1 SGHRS, CDR2 YFSETQ. The V gene end was trimmed by 5 bases and the J gene end by 7 bases; junction bases not matched to a gene: 3. There are 13 residues in the CDR3. This chain's CDR3 is CASRGQPNSPLHF. For the CDR3, the DNA is TGCGCCAGCAGGGGACAGCCAAATTCACCCCTCCACTTT. Full variable domain (missing parts from reference TRBV5-1 and TRBJ1-6): KAGVTQTPRYLIKTRGQQVTLSCSPISGHRSVSWYQQTPGQGLQFLFEYFSETQRNKGNFPGRFSGRQFSNSRSEMNVSTLELGDSALYLCASRGQPNSPLHFGNGTRLTVT.